Below, 15 T cell receptor beta chains from the same sample are listed, as sequenced in a study of T cell responses to AZD1222 COVID-19 vaccine. Sequenced by immunoSEQ multiplex PCR; TCRdb stores in-frame clones only, minus some. The table has more than 60,000 clones, 85% seen once. The material sequenced was peripheral blood, taken on day 0 of AZD1222 vaccination. The source is an adult in good health.

V gene TRBV7-3 combines with J gene TRBJ1-5, with D uncertain. Germline V gene lookup returns CDR1 SGHTA and CDR2 FQGTGA. The V end was cut by 3 bases, the J end by 1 base, with 16 bases between. This CDR3 region has 17 residues. The CDR3 bases are TGTGCCAGCAGCTTCTCCAAGGGAGTGGGGAGCAATCAGCCCCAGCATTTT. Its protein product is CASSFSKGVGSNQPQHF.

This chain joins TRBV6-5 and TRBJ2-7; possibly TRBD2 for D (6 bases). The CDR3 consists of 15 residues. Trimming left V 6 bases short and J 8 bases short, with 23 bases between. Germline V gene data show CDR1 as MNHEY and CDR2 as SVGAGI. The DNA of the CDR3 is TGTGCCAGCAGCTCGACTGGGGCTGGCGGGGAAAAGCAGTACTTC. Translation gives CASSSTGAGGEKQYF.

The chain is built from TRBV29-1 and TRBJ1-1; TRBD1 might be the D (5 bases). This CDR3 is 14 amino acids long. Germline lookup yields CDR1 SQVTM and CDR2 ANQGSEA. V was cut by 7 bases and J by 0 bases, with 15 bases left in between. The CDR3 sequence: CSGGTGSLNTEAFF. The CDR3 DNA reads as TGCAGCGGAGGGACGGGGAGCTTGAACACTGAAGCTTTCTTT.

The chain employs TRBV27 and TRBJ2-7; D is undetermined. This CDR3 is built from 14 residues. V was pared by 0 bases and J by 2 bases, with 8 bases between. Germline values: CDR1 MNHEY, CDR2 SMNVEV (reference sequence). The CDR3 region has the DNA TGTGCCAGCAGTTTATCGCGAAGTACCTACGAGCAGTACTTC. Translation gives CASSLSRSTYEQYF.

The chain employs TRBV7-9 and TRBJ1-1; D perhaps matches TRBD1 (5 bases). Germline assignment: CDR1 SEHNR and CDR2 FQNEAQ (reference sequence). With 7 bases removed from V and 5 bases from J, the gap between germline ends came to 20 bases. The CDR3 totals 15 residues. The CDR3 reads CASTERGRGFTEAFF. In DNA, the CDR3 is TGTGCCAGCACCGAGCGGGGTCGGGGGTTTACTGAAGCTTTCTTT. Full variable domain (rest looked up from reference TRBV7-9 and TRBJ1-1): DTGVSQNPRHKITKRGQNVTFRCDPISEHNRLYWYRQTLGQGPEFLTYFQNEAQLEKSRLLSDRFSAERPKGSFSTLEIQRTEQGDSAMYLCASTERGRGFTEAFFGQGTRLTVV.

This sequence joins TRBV7-8 and TRBJ1-2, with D perhaps TRBD1 (5 bases). Trimming took 1 base from V and 1 from J, leaving 7 bases between them. CDR1 and CDR2 (germline): SGHVS, FQNEAQ. CDR3 length equals 14 residues. CDR3 protein: CASSLGGDNYGYTF. The CDR3 DNA reads as TGTGCCAGCAGCTTAGGGGGGGATAACTATGGCTACACCTTC.

This clone appeared a few times. This chain connects TRBV5-1 to TRBJ1-2, with 9 nucleotides matching TRBD1. Germline V gene lookup returns CDR1 SGHRS and CDR2 YFSETQ. The CDR3 runs to 16 residues. Germline trimming cut 4 bases from V and 4 bases from J; bases unmatched to any gene: 11. CDR3 in amino acids: CASSLSGDRVRYGYTF. CDR3 coding DNA: TGCGCCAGCAGCCTATCGGGGGACAGGGTTCGCTATGGCTACACCTTC.

V is TRBV29-1 and J is TRBJ2-5, with TRBD2 matching over 12 bases. Germline V gene lookup returns CDR1 SQVTM and CDR2 ANQGSEA. This CDR3 has 14 amino acids. V dropped 4 bases and J dropped 4; count of bases not matched to a gene: 4. The CDR3 spells CSVAPGLAGETQYF. Written as DNA, the CDR3 is TGCAGCGTTGCCCCGGGACTAGCGGGAGAGACCCAGTACTTC.

A note on this clone: Other nucleotide sequences from this sample produce the same CDR3. This chain connects TRBV6-1 to TRBJ1-5; maybe TRBD1 (5 bases). Per the germline V gene, CDR1 is MNHNS and CDR2 is SASEGT. The V gene lost 0 bases and the J gene lost 3 bases, with 9 bases spanning the gap. The CDR3 covers 15 residues. In DNA form, the CDR3 reads TGTGCCAGCAGTGAAGCGGGGGGTTACAATCAGCCCCAGCATTTT. Amino acid sequence: CASSEAGGYNQPQHF.

This clone was counted a few times. This specimen includes other DNA sequences encoding the same CDR3. This chain links TRBV18 with TRBJ1-6, with 7 bases lining up with TRBD1. The CDR3 has 14 residues. The V and J ends lost 4 bases and 7 bases, in that order; junction bases with no gene match: 4. In germline, CDR1 is KGHSH, CDR2 LQKENI. DNA for the CDR3: TGTGCCAGCTCACAGGACAGGCTAAATTCACCCCTCCACTTT. Translated: CASSQDRLNSPLHF.

This chain links TRBV18 with TRBJ2-1; perhaps TRBD1 as D (5 bases). Germline loops: CDR1 KGHSH, CDR2 LQKENI. Trimming shortened V by 2 bases and J by 1 base, and 15 bases separated the two germline ends. This CDR3 has 17 residues. CDR3: CASSPGPQGRSYNEQFF. Here the CDR3 DNA reads TGTGCCAGCTCACCAGGGCCCCAGGGTAGGTCCTACAATGAGCAGTTCTTC. The full variable domain, its missing parts supplied by reference TRBV18 and TRBJ2-1, is NAGVMQNPRHLVRRRGQEARLRCSPMKGHSHVYWYRQLPEEGLKFMVYLQKENIIDESGMPKERFSAEFPKEGPSILRIQQVVRGDSAAYFCASSPGPQGRSYNEQFFGPGTRLTVL.

J is TRBJ1-1 and V is TRBV29-1, with D tentatively TRBD1 (5 bases). Trimming pared 7 bases from V and 4 bases from J, leaving 16 bases between. The CDR3 loop spans 13 amino acids. Per the germline V gene, CDR1 is SQVTM and CDR2 is ANQGSEA. CDR3 protein: CSAASRGRTEAFF. The CDR3, as DNA: TGCAGCGCCGCATCGAGGGGTCGCACTGAAGCTTTCTTT.

The V gene is TRBV6-6, the J gene TRBJ1-1; D is uncertain. Germline CDR1 and CDR2: MNHNY and SVGAGI (reference sequence). The CDR3 has 14 amino acids. V was trimmed by 6 bases and J by 1 base, leaving 12 bases between them. The CDR3 here is CASSPPGRNTEAFF. The CDR3 nucleotides read TGTGCCAGCAGCCCACCGGGGAGGAACACTGAAGCTTTCTTT.

The J gene is TRBJ2-7, the V gene TRBV7-2; tentative D call: TRBD1 (5 bases). This CDR3 spans 13 amino acids. Germline V gene sequence: CDR1 SGHTA, CDR2 FQGNSA. The V end lost 3 bases, the J end lost 0 bases, and 6 bases lay between the germline ends. This chain's CDR3 is CASSLTASYEQYF. For the CDR3, the DNA is TGTGCCAGCAGCTTGACAGCCTCCTACGAGCAGTACTTC.

This clone was counted once. This rearrangement joins TRBV29-1 to TRBJ2-7; D is unclear. With 5 bases removed from V and 4 bases from J, the gap between germline ends came to 9 bases. The CDR3 is 11 amino acids. Germline CDR1 SQVTM, CDR2 ANQGSEA. The CDR3 coding sequence is TGCAGCGTTTCGTATCGGTACGAGCAGTACTTC. It is translated as CSVSYRYEQYF.